This T cell receptor (beta chain) was recorded in a study of breast tumors, draining lymph nodes, adjacent tissues. This clonotype was seen repeatedly, ten times or more. What it recognizes is unknown. TCRdb itself ran the multiplex PCR reads through MiXCR, one entry per CDR3 protein. In the table there are tens of thousands of distinct CDR3 sequences, approximately 62% of which are singletons. Broader study findings: That most tumor T cells come from lymph nodes remained unproven. Compared with lymph nodes, tumors were less diverse; compared with nontumor tissue, more.

Material: breast tumor tissue. The TCR was taken from a female donor with breast cancer. Some clones in this sample may be carry-over from other donors' samples.

Here the CDR3 DNA reads TGTGCCTGGAGTGTATCCGGAAGCAATCAGCCCCAGCATTTT. The encoded protein is CAWSVSGSNQPQHF. This rearrangement joins TRBV30 to TRBJ1-5, with no clear D. Germline CDR1 is GTSNPN and CDR2 is SVGIG (reference sequence). The V end was cut by 0 bases, the J end by 1 base, with 7 bases between. The CDR3 has 14 residues.